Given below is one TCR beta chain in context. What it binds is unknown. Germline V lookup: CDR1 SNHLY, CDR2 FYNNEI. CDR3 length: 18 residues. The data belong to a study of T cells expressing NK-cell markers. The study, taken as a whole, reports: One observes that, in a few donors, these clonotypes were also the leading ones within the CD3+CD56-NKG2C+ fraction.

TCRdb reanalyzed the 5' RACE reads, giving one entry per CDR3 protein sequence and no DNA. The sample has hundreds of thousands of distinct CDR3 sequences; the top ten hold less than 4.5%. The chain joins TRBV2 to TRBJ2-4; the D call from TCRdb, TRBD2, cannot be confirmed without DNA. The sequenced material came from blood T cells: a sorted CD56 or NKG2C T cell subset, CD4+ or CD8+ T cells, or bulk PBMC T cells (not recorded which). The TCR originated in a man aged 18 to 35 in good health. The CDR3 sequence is CASLGLAGPLEAKNIQYF. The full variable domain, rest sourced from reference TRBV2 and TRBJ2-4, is EPEVTQTPSHQVTQMGQEVILRCVPISNHLYFYWYRQILGQKVEFLVSFYNNEISEKSEIFDDQFSVERPDGSNFTLKIRSTKLEDSAMYFCASLGLAGPLEAKNIQYFGAGTRLSVL.